A selection of T cell receptor beta chains follows, all from one sample in a study of a mutant IDH1 vaccine in newly diagnosed glioma. Only in-frame clones appear in the TCRdb table, and some are missing; sequencing was by immunoSEQ multiplex PCR. The sample has tens of thousands of clones, 70% to 90% seen once; the top ten hold 1.6%. These receptors lack a known antigen. The material sequenced was PBMCs, taken from a glioma patient whose treatment included an IDH1 peptide vaccine. The source is a man aged 40-49 years with glioma. The CDR3 runs from the conserved cysteine through the conserved F or W. Each record gives: V gene, D gene, clone size, J gene, CDR3 protein, CDR3 DNA. D genes are given only for firm matches. Only some rows state a clone size, as once, few, many or a class for expanded clones.

TRBV25-1	NA	NA	TRBJ1-2	CASSTNRDGGGIGYTF	TGTGCCAGCAGCACGAATAGGGATGGCGGGGGAATCGGCTACACCTTC
TRBV5-4	TRBD1	few	TRBJ1-1	CASSFTGGGNTEAFF	TGTGCCAGCAGCTTCACAGGGGGGGGAAACACTGAAGCTTTCTTT
TRBV6-5	NA	NA	TRBJ2-3	CASSLGPLGTDTQYF	TGTGCCAGCAGTCTGGGGCCCTTGGGAACAGATACGCAGTATTTT
TRBV7-2	NA	NA	TRBJ2-7	CASSLVSSEQYF	TGTGCCAGCAGCTTAGTTTCTTCCGAGCAGTACTTC
TRBV29-1	TRBD1	few	TRBJ1-1	CSVAGGRNTEAFF	TGCAGCGTTGCAGGGGGGAGGAACACTGAAGCTTTCTTT
TRBV19	TRBD1	NA	TRBJ1-5	CASRTGAYSNQPQHF	TGTGCCAGTAGAACAGGGGCCTATAGCAATCAGCCCCAGCATTTT
TRBV7-9	NA	few	TRBJ2-7	CASSLTGNPEQYF	TGTGCCAGCAGCCTAACAGGGAACCCCGAGCAGTACTTC
TRBV11-2	NA	NA	TRBJ1-1	CASSLWAVRSWNTEAFF	TGTGCCAGCAGCTTATGGGCGGTTCGAAGTTGGAACACTGAAGCTTTCTTT
TRBV5-1	NA	NA	TRBJ2-7	CASSFFQAPYEQYF	TGCGCCAGCAGCTTTTTCCAGGCACCCTACGAGCAGTACTTC
TRBV29-1	NA	NA	TRBJ1-4	CSEQVGEKLFF	TGCAGCGAACAAGTTGGTGAAAAACTGTTTTTT
TRBV4-1	NA	NA	TRBJ2-3	CASSQVIFAGRTDTQYF	TGCGCCAGCAGCCAAGTCATCTTTGCGGGGAGGACAGATACGCAGTATTTT
TRBV28	NA	NA	TRBJ1-2	CASSTGQMGGPHTF	TGTGCCAGCAGTACGGGACAAATGGGGGGGCCGCACACCTTC
TRBV6-5	NA	NA	TRBJ2-1	CASSLVRGYEQFF	TGTGCCAGCAGTCTCGTTCGGGGCTATGAGCAGTTCTTC
TRBV7-3	TRBD1	NA	TRBJ1-2	CASSLTATGGAYNYGYTF	TGTGCCAGCAGCTTAACGGCGACAGGGGGCGCTTATAACTATGGCTACACCTTC
TRBV7-3	TRBD2	few	TRBJ2-1	CASSLPGAGAHNEQFF	TGTGCCAGCAGCTTGCCCGGGGCGGGAGCGCACAATGAGCAGTTCTTC
TRBV5-6	NA	NA	TRBJ1-2	CASSPGQGGGYTF	TGTGCCAGCAGCCCGGGTCAGGGCGGGGGCTACACCTTC
TRBV9	NA	NA	TRBJ2-7	CASSVGRGTSGSLYF	NA
TRBV5-4	NA	NA	TRBJ2-7	CASSLAMGGETGYEQYF	TGTGCCAGCAGCTTGGCCATGGGGGGCGAGACGGGCTACGAGCAGTACTTC
TRBV6-6	NA	NA	TRBJ1-5	CASSYSSVNQPQHF	TGTGCCAGCAGTTACTCGTCCGTGAATCAGCCCCAGCATTTT
TRBV5-4	TRBD2	NA	TRBJ2-4	CASSLFSGSGRNIQYF	TGTGCCAGCAGCTTGTTTAGCGGGAGTGGGAGAAACATTCAGTACTTC
TRBV14	NA	NA	TRBJ2-5	CASSQGPYPQETQYF	TGTGCCAGCAGCCAAGGACCGTATCCCCAAGAGACCCAGTACTTC
TRBV5-1	TRBD1	NA	TRBJ1-1	CASSINRGWVFAEAFF	TGCGCCAGCAGCATAAACAGGGGATGGGTCTTCGCTGAAGCTTTCTTT
TRBV6-1	TRBD1	NA	TRBJ1-4	CASSGQGENEKLFF	TGTGCCAGCAGTGGACAGGGGGAGAATGAAAAACTGTTTTTT
TRBV19	TRBD2	NA	TRBJ2-1	CARKLAGDHEQFF	TGTGCCAGGAAACTAGCGGGAGACCATGAGCAGTTCTTC
TRBV7-2	TRBD2	once	TRBJ2-7	CASSRPAKGSGGSGYEQYF	TGTGCCAGCAGCCGACCAGCCAAAGGGAGCGGCGGGAGTGGATACGAGCAGTACTTC
TRBV5-4	NA	NA	TRBJ2-5	CASSLYQGGETQYF	TGTGCCAGCAGCTTGTATCAGGGAGGAGAGACCCAGTACTTC
TRBV15	TRBD2	NA	TRBJ2-7	CATSRDRGGEQYF	TGTGCCACCAGCAGAGATCGCGGGGGCGAGCAGTACTTC
TRBV29-1	TRBD1	NA	TRBJ2-1	CSARDRGPYNEQFF	TGCAGCGCCAGGGACAGGGGACCCTACAATGAGCAGTTCTTC
TRBV10-3	NA	NA	TRBJ2-7	CAISEPKSTVQYF	TGTGCCATCAGTGAGCCTAAGTCTACGGTGCAGTACTTC